This is a list of T cell receptor beta chains from one sample in a study of blood T cell repertoires in COVID-19. Sequencing was performed with immunoSEQ multiplex PCR; in TCRdb, only in-frame clones are kept and a portion is missing. Of about 140,000 clones in the sample, about 80% are singletons; the top ten hold around 2.9%. Sequencing was done on a sample of PBMCs or T cells enriched from blood (not recorded which). The receptors were gathered from a woman in her forties or fifties who had recovered from COVID-19. Both conserved end residues are part of each CDR3. D genes are given only for firm matches. Clone size is shown for a subset of rows, as once, few, many or a class of expanded clone.

d_call j_call v_call clone_size cdr3_nt cdr3_aa
. TRBJ1-4 TRBV19 . TGTGCCAGTAGTATAGCTGGCGGGGGGCTTGAAAAACTGTTTTTT CASSIAGGGLEKLFF
TRBD1 TRBJ1-2 TRBV12-3/TRBV12-4 . TGTGCCAGCAGTACAGGGGAGTTCTATGGCTACACCTTC CASSTGEFYGYTF
TRBD1 TRBJ2-7 TRBV6-6 . TGTGCCAGCAGTGGACAGGTACTCAACGAGCAGTACTTC CASSGQVLNEQYF
. TRBJ2-7 TRBV30 . TGTGCCTGGAGTCCACAGGGAGGGTCCTACGAGCAGTACTTC CAWSPQGGSYEQYF
. TRBJ2-1 TRBV19 . TGTGCCAGTAGTATTCCAGGGGGGACCTCAGGGGAGCAGTTCTTC CASSIPGGTSGEQFF
. TRBJ1-6 TRBV30 . TGTGCCTATCGAGGACAGAGGAATTCACCCCTCCACTTT CAYRGQRNSPLHF
. TRBJ1-2 TRBV28 . TGTGCCAGCAGTTTACCCCAGGATGGCTACACCTTC CASSLPQDGYTF
TRBD2 TRBJ2-1 TRBV7-3 . TGTGCCAGCAGCTTAAATAGCGGGAGGGGGAATGAGCAGTTCTTC CASSLNSGRGNEQFF
TRBD1 TRBJ1-1 TRBV7-6 . TGTGCCAGCAGCTTGGGACAGAAAGACACTGAAGCTTTCTTT CASSLGQKDTEAFF
TRBD1 TRBJ2-7 TRBV9 . TGTGCCAGCAGCGTAGATCTTCTTTCTCCGGACAGGGGGTACGAGCAGTACTTC CASSVDLLSPDRGYEQYF
. TRBJ1-1 TRBV6-5 . TGTGCCAGCAGTTACTCGTCTACTAACACTGAAGCTTTCTTT CASSYSSTNTEAFF
. TRBJ2-1 TRBV3-1/TRBV3-2 . TGTGCCAGCAGCCAAGGCTGGGGGCTGGAAAATGAGCAGTTCTTC CASSQGWGLENEQFF
TRBD2 TRBJ2-3 TRBV2 . TGTGCCAGCACCCTTAGCGGGGGAACCGGGGATACGCAGTATTTT CASTLSGGTGDTQYF
. TRBJ1-2 TRBV28 . TGTGCCAGCAGCTCGGGGGGAACCTATGGCTACACCTTC CASSSGGTYGYTF
. TRBJ1-1 TRBV30 . TGTGCCTGGAGGACAGGCCTTAACACTGAAGCTTTCTTT CAWRTGLNTEAFF
. TRBJ1-6 TRBV10-2 . TGCGCCAGCAGTGGAACAGGGAGGGATAATTCACCCCTCCACTTT CASSGTGRDNSPLHF
. TRBJ1-3 TRBV6-5 once TGTGCCAGCAGTTACGAAGGGGCCTCTGGAAACACCATATATTTT CASSYEGASGNTIYF
. TRBJ1-1 TRBV9 . TGTGCCAGCAGCCCGAGCCTTGATGAAGCTTTCTTT CASSPSLDEAFF
. TRBJ1-5 TRBV5-4 . TGTGCCAGCAGCTTTGAGAATCAGCCCCAGCATTTT CASSFENQPQHF
TRBD1 TRBJ1-5 TRBV18 few TGTGCCAGCTCCTCAGGGGGCGAAGTTCTGCCCCAGCATTTT CASSSGGEVLPQHF
. TRBJ2-7 TRBV7-2 . TGTGCCAGCAGCTTAGGGGGGGGCGATTTGTATGAGCAGTACTTC CASSLGGGDLYEQYF
. TRBJ1-3 TRBV9 . TGTGCCAGCAGCGCCGCAAAAGGGAGCTCTGGAAACACCATATATTTT CASSAAKGSSGNTIYF
. TRBJ1-1 TRBV5-4 . TGTGCCAGCACCTTAGGCGGGGGGAACACTGAAGCTTTCTTT CASTLGGGNTEAFF
. TRBJ1-6 TRBV2 . TGTGCCAGCAGTGAAGCCGAGGTGTCCTATAATTCACCCCTCCACTTT CASSEAEVSYNSPLHF
. TRBJ2-1 TRBV5-4 . TGTGCCAGCATCAGTCCGGGGGTGAATGAGCAGTTCTTC CASISPGVNEQFF
. TRBJ2-3 TRBV5-4 . TGTGCCAGCAGCCCACAGGGAGGGTGGCAGACAGATACGCAGTATTTT CASSPQGGWQTDTQYF
TRBD2 TRBJ2-5 TRBV6-5 . TGTGCCAGCACACTAGCGGGGGTGAAAGAGACCCAGTACTTC CASTLAGVKETQYF
TRBD1 TRBJ1-3 TRBV9 . TGTGCCAGCAGCCCTCGGACAGGGGTTGGAAACACCATATATTTT CASSPRTGVGNTIYF
. TRBJ2-5 TRBV5-1 once TGCGCCAGCAGCTGGACGGGGAGACAAGAGACCCAGTACTTC CASSWTGRQETQYF
TRBD2 TRBJ2-1 TRBV7-9 once TGTGCCAGCAGCCCTTCTCCGGGACTAGCCGTCAATGAGCAGTTCTTC CASSPSPGLAVNEQFF
. TRBJ1-5 TRBV6-1 . TGTGCCAGCAGTGAACAGGAGGGATTTTTTCAGCCCCAGCATTTT CASSEQEGFFQPQHF
TRBD1 TRBJ1-5 TRBV24-1 few TGTGCCACCAGTTACGGACAGGGCGGCGATCAGCCCCAGCATTTT CATSYGQGGDQPQHF
. TRBJ1-1 TRBV4-1 . TGCGCCAGCAGCCAAGATGGCGAAGCTTTCTTT CASSQDGEAFF
. TRBJ1-1 TRBV7-8 . TGTGCCAGCAGCCGCCTGGCCACTGAAGCTTTCTTT CASSRLATEAFF
. TRBJ1-5 TRBV2 . TGTGCCAGCAGTGAATTGCGGGCGCTCTTGACCCAGCATTTT CASSELRALLTQHF
TRBD1 TRBJ2-7 TRBV3-1/TRBV3-2 . TGTGCCAGCAGCCAAGTTAGAGGACAGGGGTATTACGAGCAGTACTTC CASSQVRGQGYYEQYF
. TRBJ1-1 TRBV7-3 . TGTGCCAGCAGCTTACGAGACGCAGGTGAAGCTTTCTTT CASSLRDAGEAFF
TRBD2 TRBJ2-7 TRBV28 many TGTGCCAGCAGCCAGGGGACTAGCGGGTTCGAGCAGTACTTC CASSQGTSGFEQYF
TRBD1 TRBJ1-4 TRBV18 . TGTGCCAGCTCACCTTCGGACAGGGAAAGGGAAAAACTGTTTTTT CASSPSDREREKLFF
TRBD1 TRBJ1-1 TRBV14 . TGTGCCAGCAGCGCACAGGGGTACACTGAAGCTTTCTTT CASSAQGYTEAFF
. TRBJ2-7 TRBV30 . TGTGCCTGGGGGACTGGCTCCTACGAGCAGTACTTC CAWGTGSYEQYF
. TRBJ2-3 TRBV6-5 . TGTGCCAGCAGTTCCGGGTCGGAACGGCATTTT CASSSGSERHF
. TRBJ1-5 TRBV19 once TGTGCCAGTAGTATGGTCAGGGAGGTCGGTCAGCCCCAGCATTTT CASSMVREVGQPQHF
. TRBJ2-7 TRBV7-8 . TGTGCCAGCAGCGCGGGACAGATGATACCCTACGAGCAGTACTTC CASSAGQMIPYEQYF
TRBD2 TRBJ2-3 TRBV9 . TGTGCCAGCAGCCCACACCAGGGACTAGCCGGCACAGATACGCAGTATTTT CASSPHQGLAGTDTQYF
. TRBJ2-6 TRBV10-3 . TGTGCCATCAGTCCAGGGGCTGCTGGGGCCAACGTCCTGACTTTC CAISPGAAGANVLTF
TRBD1 TRBJ2-2 TRBV20-1 few TGCAGTGCTAGTCCCTTGGACAGGGGTACGGGGGAGCTGTTTTTT CSASPLDRGTGELFF
TRBD1 TRBJ1-2 TRBV9 . TGTGCCAGCAGCCCCTGGACAGGGAATACCTATGGCTACACCTTC CASSPWTGNTYGYTF
TRBD2 TRBJ2-3 TRBV3-1/TRBV3-2 . TGTGCCAGCAGTCTACCGCGGGGGGGCGGCACAGATACGCAGTATTTT CASSLPRGGGTDTQYF
TRBD1 TRBJ1-5 TRBV19 . TGTGCCAGTAGTTCCGCGTGGGACAGGGTAGAGCCCCAGCATTTT CASSSAWDRVEPQHF
TRBD2 TRBJ2-1 TRBV30 . TGTGCCTGGAGTGTACTTACGGCTAGCGGGAGGGGGAAGCAGTTCTTC CAWSVLTASGRGKQFF
. TRBJ2-3 TRBV15 . TGTGCCACCAGTCGTGTGAGCACAGATACGCAGTATTTT CATSRVSTDTQYF
. TRBJ1-1 TRBV7-3 . TGTGCCAGCAGCCCCCAGGCGGGATCCGCTGAAGCTTTCTTT CASSPQAGSAEAFF
. TRBJ1-1 TRBV7-9 . TGTGCCAGCAGCCCCAGGGGATTGGGCACTGAAGCTTTCTTT CASSPRGLGTEAFF
TRBD1 TRBJ1-5 TRBV7-6 . TGTGCCAGCAGCAAGGGGGCAGGGGGTTTGGGTCAGCCCCAGCATTTT CASSKGAGGLGQPQHF
TRBD1 TRBJ2-7 TRBV2 . TGTGCCAGCAGTGGGACAGGCGGCTACGAGCAGTACTTC CASSGTGGYEQYF